This TCR beta chain originates from a study of PD-1 blockade in classical Hodgkin lymphoma. Points from the study as a whole: With CD4+ cells, TCR diversity rose significantly by C4D1, but not with CD8+ cells.

The time point is: cycle 4 day 1 (C4D1), after five to seven weeks of nivolumab. With no exception, relapse followed autologous stem cell transplantation in all patients, and brentuximab vedotin exposure varied. Method: immunoSEQ multiplex PCR; TCRdb's copy keeps in-frame clones and lacks some. The table records tens of thousands of clones, about 70% of them present only once. The trim removed 5 bases at V and 3 bases at J, leaving 13 bases unmatched. This CDR3 is built from 16 residues. In germline, CDR1 is SQVTM, CDR2 ANQGSEA. A remark on this clone: Its cognate antigen is unknown.

Specimen: peripheral blood mononuclear cells (PBMCs), collected before the fourth cycle of nivolumab. This TCR was recovered from a human donor with classical Hodgkin lymphoma. The gene calls are TRBV29-1 and TRBJ2-3; TRBD1 aligns across 8 bases. For the CDR3, the DNA is TGCAGCGTTAACGAGGACCGGGACAGGATAACAGATACGCAGTATTTT. It encodes CSVNEDRDRITDTQYF.